This T cell receptor (beta chain) was captured by sequencing in a study of blood T cell repertoires in COVID-19. With V trimmed by 4 bases and J by 2 bases, 9 bases remained unmatched. Germline CDR1 reads SGHTS; CDR2 reads YDEGEE. There are 17 residues in the CDR3. Repertoires were generated with immunoSEQ multiplex PCR, while TCRdb's copy carries only in-frame clones and drops some. The sample yields under 300,000 clones, approximately 91% seen once. The chain is built from TRBV5-8 and TRBJ1-5, with 10 positions matching TRBD1. The sample was PBMCs or T cells enriched from blood (not recorded which). This clonotype originated in a woman between 40 and 50 years old who had recovered from COVID-19. The CDR3 sequence is CASSQRQGARGNQPQHF. The CDR3 nucleotides are TGTGCCAGCAGCCAAAGACAGGGGGCCCGTGGCAATCAGCCCCAGCATTTT.